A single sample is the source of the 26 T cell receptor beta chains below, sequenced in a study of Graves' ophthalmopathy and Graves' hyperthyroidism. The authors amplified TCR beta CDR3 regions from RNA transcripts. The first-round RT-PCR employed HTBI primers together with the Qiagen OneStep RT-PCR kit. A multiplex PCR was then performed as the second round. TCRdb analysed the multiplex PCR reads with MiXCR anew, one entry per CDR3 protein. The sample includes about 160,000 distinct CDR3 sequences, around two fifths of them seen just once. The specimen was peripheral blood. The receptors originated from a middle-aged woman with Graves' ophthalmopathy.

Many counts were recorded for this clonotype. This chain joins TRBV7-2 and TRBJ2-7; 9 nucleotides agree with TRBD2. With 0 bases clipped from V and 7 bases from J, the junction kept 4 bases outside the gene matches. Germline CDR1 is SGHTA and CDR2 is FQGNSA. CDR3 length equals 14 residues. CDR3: CASSLALTSGEQYF. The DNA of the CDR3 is TGTGCCAGCAGCTTAGCCTTGACTAGCGGTGAGCAGTACTTC.

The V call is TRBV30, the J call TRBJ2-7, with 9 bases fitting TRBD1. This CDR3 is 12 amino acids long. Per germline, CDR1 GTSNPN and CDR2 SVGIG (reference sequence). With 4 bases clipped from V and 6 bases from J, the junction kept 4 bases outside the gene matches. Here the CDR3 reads CAWNTGGVEQYF. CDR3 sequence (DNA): TGTGCCTGGAATACAGGGGGCGTCGAGCAGTACTTC. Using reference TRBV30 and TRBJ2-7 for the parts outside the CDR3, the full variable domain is SQTIHQWPATLVQPVGSPLSLECTVEGTSNPNLYWYRQAAGRGLQLLFYSVGIGQISSEVPQNLSASRPQDRQFILSSKKLLLSDSGFYLCAWNTGGVEQYFGPGTRLTVT.

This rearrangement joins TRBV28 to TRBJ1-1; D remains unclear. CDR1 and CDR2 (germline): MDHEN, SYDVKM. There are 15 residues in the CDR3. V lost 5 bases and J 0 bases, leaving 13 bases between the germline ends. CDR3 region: CASSTPAGMNTEAFF. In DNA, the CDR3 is TGTGCCAGCAGTACCCCGGCGGGGATGAACACTGAAGCTTTCTTT.

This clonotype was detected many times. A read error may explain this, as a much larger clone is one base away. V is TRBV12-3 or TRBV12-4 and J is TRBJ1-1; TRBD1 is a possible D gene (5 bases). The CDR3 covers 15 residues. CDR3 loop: CASIILSGRRSEASF. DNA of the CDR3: TGTGCCAGCATCATTCTCTCAGGGAGAAGGTCTGAAGCTTCCTTT.

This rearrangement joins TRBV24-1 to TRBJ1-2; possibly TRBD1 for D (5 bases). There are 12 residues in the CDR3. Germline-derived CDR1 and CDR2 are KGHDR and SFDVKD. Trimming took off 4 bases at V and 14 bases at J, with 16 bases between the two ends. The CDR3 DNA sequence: TGTGCCACCAGTGACTTTTGGGGGACCTGGACCTTC. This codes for CATSDFWGTWTF.

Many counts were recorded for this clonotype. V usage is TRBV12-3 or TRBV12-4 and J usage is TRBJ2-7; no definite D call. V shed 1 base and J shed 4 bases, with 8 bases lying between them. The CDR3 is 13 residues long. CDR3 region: CASSLGQGYEQYF. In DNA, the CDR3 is TGTGCCAGCAGTTTAGGGCAAGGATACGAGCAGTACTTC.

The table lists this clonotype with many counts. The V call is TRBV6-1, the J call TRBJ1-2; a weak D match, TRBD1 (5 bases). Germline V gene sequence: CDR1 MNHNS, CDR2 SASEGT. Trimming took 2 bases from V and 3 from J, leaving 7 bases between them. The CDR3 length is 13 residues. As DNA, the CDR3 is TGTGCCAGCAGTGAACTGGGGGACTATGGCTACACCTTC. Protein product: CASSELGDYGYTF.

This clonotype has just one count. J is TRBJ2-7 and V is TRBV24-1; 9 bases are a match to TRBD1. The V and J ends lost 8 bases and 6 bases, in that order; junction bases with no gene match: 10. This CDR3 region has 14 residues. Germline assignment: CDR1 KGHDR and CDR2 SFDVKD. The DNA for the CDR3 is TGTGCCACCATGAGGGGACAGGGAGCATTCGAGCAGTACTTC. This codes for CATMRGQGAFEQYF.

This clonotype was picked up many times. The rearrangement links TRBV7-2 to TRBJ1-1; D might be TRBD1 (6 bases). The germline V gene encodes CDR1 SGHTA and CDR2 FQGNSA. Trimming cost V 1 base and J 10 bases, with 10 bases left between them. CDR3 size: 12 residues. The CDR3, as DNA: TGTGCCAGCAGCTTAGGCAAAGGGGGAGCTTTCTTT. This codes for CASSLGKGGAFF.

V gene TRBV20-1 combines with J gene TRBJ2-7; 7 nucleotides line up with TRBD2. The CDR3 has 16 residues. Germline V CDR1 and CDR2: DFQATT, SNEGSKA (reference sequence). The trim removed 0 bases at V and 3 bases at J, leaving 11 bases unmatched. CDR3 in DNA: TGCAGTGCTAGAGATCGGAGTGGGAGGGCCGTCTACGAGCAGTACTTC. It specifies CSARDRSGRAVYEQYF.

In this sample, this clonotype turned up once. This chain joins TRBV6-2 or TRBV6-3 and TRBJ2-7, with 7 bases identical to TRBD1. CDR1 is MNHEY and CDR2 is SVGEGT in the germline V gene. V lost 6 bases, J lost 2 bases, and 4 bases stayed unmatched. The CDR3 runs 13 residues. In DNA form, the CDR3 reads TGTGCCAGCAGACCGGGACAGCCCTACGAGCAGTACTTC. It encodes CASRPGQPYEQYF.

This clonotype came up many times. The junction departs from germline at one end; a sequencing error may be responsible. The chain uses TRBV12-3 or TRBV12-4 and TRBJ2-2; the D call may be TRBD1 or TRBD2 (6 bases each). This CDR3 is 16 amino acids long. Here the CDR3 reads CASSSQGGSNTGKLFF. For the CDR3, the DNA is TGTGCCAGCAGTTCACAGGGAGGCTCGAACACCGGGAAGCTGTTTTTT.

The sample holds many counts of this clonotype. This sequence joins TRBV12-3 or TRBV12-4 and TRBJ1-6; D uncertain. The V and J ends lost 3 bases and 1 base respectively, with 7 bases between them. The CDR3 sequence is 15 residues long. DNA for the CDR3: TGTGCCAGCAGTTTTCGGCCTTCCTATAATTCACCCCTCCACTTT. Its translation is CASSFRPSYNSPLHF.

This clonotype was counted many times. CDR3 coding DNA: TGTGCCAGCAGCCTACTGACCCACACTGAAGCTTTCTTT. This translates into CASSLLTHTEAFF. The rearrangement joins TRBV28 to TRBJ1-1; D uncertain. The germline V gene has CDR1 MDHEN and CDR2 SYDVKM. The V and J ends lost 6 bases and 3 bases respectively, with 11 bases between them. The CDR3 is 13 residues long.

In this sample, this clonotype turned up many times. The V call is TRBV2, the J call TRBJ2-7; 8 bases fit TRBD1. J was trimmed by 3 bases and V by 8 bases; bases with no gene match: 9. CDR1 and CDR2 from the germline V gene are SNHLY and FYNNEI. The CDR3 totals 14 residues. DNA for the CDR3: TGTGCCAGCGCGAAAGACAGGGGCGACTACGAGCAGTACTTC. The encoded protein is CASAKDRGDYEQYF.

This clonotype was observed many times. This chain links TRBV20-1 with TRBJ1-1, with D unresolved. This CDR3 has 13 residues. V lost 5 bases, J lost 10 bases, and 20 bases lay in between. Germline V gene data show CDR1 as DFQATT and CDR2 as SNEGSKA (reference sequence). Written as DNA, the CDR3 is TGCAGTGCTGGATGGGCAGCCGTCGCTGGAGCTTTCTTT. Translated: CSAGWAAVAGAFF.

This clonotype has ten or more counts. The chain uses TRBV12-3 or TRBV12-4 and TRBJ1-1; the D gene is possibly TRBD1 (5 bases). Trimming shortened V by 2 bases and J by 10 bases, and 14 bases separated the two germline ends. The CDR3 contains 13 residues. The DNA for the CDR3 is TGTGCCAGCAGTTTATGGGGGACTTCGGTAGCTTTCTTT. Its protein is CASSLWGTSVAFF.

As DNA, the CDR3 is TGTGCCAGCAGTTACGTGATGGGACTAGCGGGAGTCGGCGAGCAGTACTTC. Amino acid sequence: CASSYVMGLAGVGEQYF. This chain connects TRBV6-5 to TRBJ2-7; 14 bases line up with TRBD2. This CDR3 is 17 amino acids long. Germline V CDR1 and CDR2: MNHEY, SVGAGI. V lost 2 bases, J lost 6 bases, and 9 bases stayed unmatched.

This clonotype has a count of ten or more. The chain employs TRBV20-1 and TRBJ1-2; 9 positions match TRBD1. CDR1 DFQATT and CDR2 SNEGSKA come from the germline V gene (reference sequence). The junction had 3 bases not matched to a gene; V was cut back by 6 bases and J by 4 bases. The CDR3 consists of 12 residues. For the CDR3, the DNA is TGCAGTGCACCGGACAGGGGCTATGGCTACACCTTC. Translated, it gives CSAPDRGYGYTF.

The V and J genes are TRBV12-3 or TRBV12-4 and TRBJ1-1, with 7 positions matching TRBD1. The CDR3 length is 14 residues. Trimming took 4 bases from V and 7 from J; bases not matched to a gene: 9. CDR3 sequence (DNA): TGTGCCAGCAGTTCCTTGACAGGGTATGGTGAAGCTTTCTTT. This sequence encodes CASSSLTGYGEAFF.

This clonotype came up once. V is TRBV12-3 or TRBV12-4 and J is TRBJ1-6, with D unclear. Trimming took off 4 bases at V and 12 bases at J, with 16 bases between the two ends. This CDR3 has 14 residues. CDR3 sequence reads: CASSSLQDPRPLHF. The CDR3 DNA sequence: TGTGCCAGCAGTTCCCTCCAGGATCCCAGACCCCTCCACTTT.

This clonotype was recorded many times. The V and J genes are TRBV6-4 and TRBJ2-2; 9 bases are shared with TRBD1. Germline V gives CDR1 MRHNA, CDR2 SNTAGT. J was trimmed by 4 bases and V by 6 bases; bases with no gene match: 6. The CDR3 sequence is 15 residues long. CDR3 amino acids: CASSTTGGGTGELFF. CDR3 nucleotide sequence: TGTGCCAGCAGCACGACAGGGGGTGGCACCGGGGAGCTGTTTTTT.

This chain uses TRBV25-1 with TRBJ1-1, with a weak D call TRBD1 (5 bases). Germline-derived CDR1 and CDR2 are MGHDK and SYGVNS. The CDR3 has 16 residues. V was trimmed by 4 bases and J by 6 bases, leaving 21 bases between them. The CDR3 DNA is TGTGCCAGCAGTGGCCTGACGGGCAGGGAGGCGTCTGAAGCTTTCTTT. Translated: CASSGLTGREASEAFF.

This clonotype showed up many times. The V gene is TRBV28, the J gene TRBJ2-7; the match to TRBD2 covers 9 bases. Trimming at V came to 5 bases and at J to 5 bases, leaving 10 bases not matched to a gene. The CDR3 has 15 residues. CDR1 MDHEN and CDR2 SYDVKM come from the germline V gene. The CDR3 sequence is CASSPAGTSWDEQYF. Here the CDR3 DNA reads TGTGCCAGCAGTCCCGCGGGGACTAGCTGGGACGAGCAGTACTTC.

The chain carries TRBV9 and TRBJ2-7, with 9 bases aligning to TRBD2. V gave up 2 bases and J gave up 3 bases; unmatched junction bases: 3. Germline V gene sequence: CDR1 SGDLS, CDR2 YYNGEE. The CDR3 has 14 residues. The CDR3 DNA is TGTGCCAGCAGCGTTAGCGGGAGTCACTACGAGCAGTACTTC. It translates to CASSVSGSHYEQYF. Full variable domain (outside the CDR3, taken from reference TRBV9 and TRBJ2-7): DSGVTQTPKHLITATGQRVTLRCSPRSGDLSVYWYQQSLDQGLQFLIQYYNGEERAKGNILERFSAQQFPDLHSELNLSSLELGDSALYFCASSVSGSHYEQYFGPGTRLTVT.

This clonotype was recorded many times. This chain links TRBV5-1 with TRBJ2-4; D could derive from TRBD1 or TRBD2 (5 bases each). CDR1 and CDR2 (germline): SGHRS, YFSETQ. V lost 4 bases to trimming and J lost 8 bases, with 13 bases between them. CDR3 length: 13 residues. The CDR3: CASSPGGGDIQYF. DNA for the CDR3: TGCGCCAGCAGCCCAGGTGGGGGAGACATTCAGTACTTC.